Listed here are 16 T cell receptor beta chains from one sample, sequenced in a study of blood T cells in healthy people across ages (dated by TCRdb to 2014 to 2015). Libraries were built with 5' RACE. For sequencing, an Illumina HiSeq 2500 was employed. A second PCR of about 7 to 12 cycles was run with a J-beta primer mix and a sample-barcoded 5' primer. In-frame beta chains were kept once TCRdb had trimmed the public reads at Q25 with fastp and called clones with MiXCR. Merged by CDR3 protein, the rows form single entries marked with the most common genes and DNA. The sample profile shows 790,000 or so distinct CDR3 sequences; about 56% of them were found once. The ten largest clones take up under 30% of the sample. The sample was blood. All receptors derive from a middle-aged man in good health.

This clonotype has more than one count but fewer than ten. V and J are TRBV28 and TRBJ2-4; TRBD1 matches 8 bases. The J call is in doubt because the DNA end fits TRBJ2-7 better. Germline CDR1 is MDHEN and CDR2 is SYDVKM. This CDR3 contains 14 residues. CDR3 DNA: TGTGCCAGCAGTTCGAACGACAGGGGCTACGAGCAGTACTTC. Amino acids: CASSSNDRGYEQYF.

Many counts were recorded for this clonotype. The V gene is TRBV12-3 or TRBV12-4, the J gene TRBJ1-2; D not certain. CDR3 length: 12 amino acids. Trimming removed 1 base from V and 2 bases from J, with 2 bases in between. This chain's CDR3 is CASSLGNYGYTF. The DNA for the CDR3 is TGTGCCAGCAGTTTAGGAAACTATGGCTACACCTTC.

There are a few counts of this clonotype. V is TRBV29-1 and J is TRBJ2-3; the D gene is possibly TRBD2 (6 bases). CDR1 and CDR2 (germline): SQVTM, ANQGSEA. The CDR3 sequence is 13 residues long. V lost 3 bases, J lost 2 bases, and 9 bases lay in between. CDR3 sequence (DNA): TGCAGCGTTGACGCGGGATTCACAGATACGCAGTATTTT. This gives the protein CSVDAGFTDTQYF.

This chain connects TRBV29-1 to TRBJ1-1, with D unclear. The CDR3 spans 15 residues. Germline V gives CDR1 SQVTM, CDR2 ANQGSEA. The V end was cut by 0 bases, the J end by 4 bases, with 15 bases between. The CDR3: CSVEETRAWGTEAFF. The DNA for the CDR3 is TGCAGCGTTGAAGAAACCCGGGCCTGGGGCACTGAAGCTTTCTTT.

The chain has TRBV6-5 and TRBJ2-5; D perhaps matches TRBD2 (5 bases). The CDR3 has 15 residues. V lost 5 bases to trimming and J lost 2 bases, with 15 bases between them. Germline CDR1 and CDR2: MNHEY and SVGAGI. The CDR3, as DNA: TGTGCCAGCAGTCCTACGGGGATAATTCAAGAGACCCAGTACTTC. It yields the protein CASSPTGIIQETQYF.

In this sample, this clonotype turned up once. The rearrangement links TRBV27 to TRBJ2-3; possibly TRBD1 for D (7 bases). Trimming removed 4 bases at V and 2 bases at J, with 13 bases between. The germline gives CDR1 MNHEY, CDR2 SMNVEV (reference sequence). CDR3 length equals 15 residues. CDR3 bases: TGTGCCAGCAGTTGGAGGGGGCCATACACAGATACGCAGTATTTT. Residues: CASSWRGPYTDTQYF.

The CDR3 nucleotides read TGTGCCAGCAGCGTAAAGGGTCGGAACACCGGGGAGCTGTTTTTT. It translates to CASSVKGRNTGELFF. The chain combines TRBV9 with TRBJ2-2; D is uncertain. Between the trimmed V and J ends, which lost 1 base and 1 base, there was a span of 8 bases. The germline V gene has CDR1 SGDLS and CDR2 YYNGEE. The CDR3 has 15 amino acids.

The CDR3 region has the DNA TGTGCCAGCAGTTTACGCGGACCGGGCGAGCAGTACTTC. Protein product: CASSLRGPGEQYF. The chain uses TRBV12-3 or TRBV12-4 and TRBJ2-7; no clear D. V was cut by 2 bases and J by 6 bases, with 11 bases left in between. The CDR3 extends over 13 amino acids.

This chain joins TRBV5-6 and TRBJ2-7, with unresolved D. The CDR3 covers 13 residues. The V and J ends lost 5 bases and 7 bases respectively, with 16 bases between them. Germline CDR1 and CDR2: SGHDT and YYEEEE. CDR3 residues: CASSKGTYNEQYF. The CDR3 DNA sequence: TGTGCCAGCAGTAAAGGAACCTACAATGAGCAGTACTTC.

J is TRBJ2-7 and V is TRBV27; tentatively, D is TRBD1 (5 bases). V gave up 5 bases and J gave up 6 bases, with 11 bases separating them. Germline-derived CDR1 and CDR2 are MNHEY and SMNVEV (reference sequence). The CDR3 covers 12 residues. The CDR3 DNA is TGTGCCAGCAGTCTCACAGGCACCGAGCAGTACTTC. Amino acid sequence: CASSLTGTEQYF.

The sample holds a few counts of this clonotype. The chain carries TRBV7-9 and TRBJ2-7, with 7 nucleotides matching TRBD2. The junction had 12 bases not matched to a gene; V was cut back by 5 bases and J by 2 bases. The CDR3 spans 16 residues. Per the germline V gene, CDR1 is SEHNR and CDR2 is FQNEAQ (reference sequence). CDR3: CASSPNRPSGAYEQYF. The DNA of the CDR3 is TGTGCCAGCAGCCCAAACCGTCCCAGCGGGGCCTACGAGCAGTACTTC.

The genes are TRBV29-1 and TRBJ2-3; 8 nucleotides align to TRBD1. There are 14 residues in the CDR3. Germline V gene data show CDR1 as SQVTM and CDR2 as ANQGSEA. Losses at the gene ends were 1 base for V and 5 bases for J; bases not matched to a gene: 5. CDR3 in amino acids: CSVEAGGAVDTQYF. As DNA, the CDR3 is TGCAGCGTTGAAGCAGGGGGCGCGGTAGATACGCAGTATTTT.

Details on this clonotype: Without the conserved terminal phenylalanine or tryptophan, this CDR3 likely stems from a read error. V and J are TRBV29-1 and TRBJ2-7, with TRBD1 matching over 7 bases. J lost 2 bases, V lost 7 bases, and 8 bases had no gene match. This CDR3 region has 13 residues. Germline-derived CDR1 and CDR2 are SQVTM and ANQGSEA. The CDR3 bases are TGCAGCGCAAAACGGGACAGAACCTACGAGCAGTACCTC. It specifies CSAKRDRTYEQYL.

The genes are TRBV7-3 and TRBJ2-1, with 9 bases matching TRBD1. The CDR3 is 16 amino acids. The V segment lost 1 base and the J segment 10 bases; nucleotides outside the gene matches: 11. CDR1 and CDR2 (germline): SGHTA, FQGTGA. CDR3: CASSLRGGQGQSEQFF. Written as DNA, the CDR3 is TGTGCCAGCAGCTTAAGGGGGGGACAGGGACAATCGGAGCAGTTCTTC.

The chain recombines TRBV4-2 with TRBJ2-7; D ambiguous. V lost 0 bases to trimming and J lost 5 bases, with 14 bases between them. Germline CDR1 LGHNA, CDR2 YNFKEQ. The CDR3 runs to 15 residues. The CDR3 DNA reads TGTGCCAGCAGCCAAGATCTTGCCCTAGTAAACGAGCAGTACTTC. Translation: CASSQDLALVNEQYF.

The chain is built from TRBV7-6 and TRBJ2-5; no reliable D call. V was shortened by 6 bases and J by 5 bases, with 16 bases between the two germline ends. Per the germline V gene, CDR1 is SGHVS and CDR2 is FNYEAQ. The CDR3 is 14 amino acids. The CDR3 reads CASRKIGDGETQYF. The DNA for the CDR3 is TGTGCCAGCAGAAAAATTGGAGATGGCGAGACCCAGTACTTC.